This T cell receptor (beta chain) was obtained from a study of blood T cell repertoires in COVID-19. Study background: Acute and convalescent COVID-19 specimens originated in the United States, Italy and Spain. The cDNA or gDNA used as material had been derived from T cells, B-cell-depleted T cells, or PBMCs.

The CDR3 has 14 amino acids. CDR1 is SGHDN, CDR2 FVKESK, per germline. Between the trimmed V and J ends, which lost 4 bases and 0 bases, there was a span of 6 bases. In the source study's methods: Nucleated cell counts were estimated from reference gene primer amplification. This table comes from immunoSEQ multiplex PCR, and its TCRdb copy is limited to in-frame clones, with some not included. That table supplies the V and J calls and clone size; D and trimming were determined from the DNA. The sample lists about 260,000 clones, 85% to 90% occurring once. This receptor was taken from a human donor in a cohort sampled during active COVID-19. Source material: peripheral blood. The chain links TRBV14 to TRBJ1-4; the D gene is possibly TRBD1 (5 bases). In DNA, the CDR3 is TGTGCCAGCAGCCCCAGGGCAACTAATGAAAAACTGTTTTTT. This encodes CASSPRATNEKLFF.